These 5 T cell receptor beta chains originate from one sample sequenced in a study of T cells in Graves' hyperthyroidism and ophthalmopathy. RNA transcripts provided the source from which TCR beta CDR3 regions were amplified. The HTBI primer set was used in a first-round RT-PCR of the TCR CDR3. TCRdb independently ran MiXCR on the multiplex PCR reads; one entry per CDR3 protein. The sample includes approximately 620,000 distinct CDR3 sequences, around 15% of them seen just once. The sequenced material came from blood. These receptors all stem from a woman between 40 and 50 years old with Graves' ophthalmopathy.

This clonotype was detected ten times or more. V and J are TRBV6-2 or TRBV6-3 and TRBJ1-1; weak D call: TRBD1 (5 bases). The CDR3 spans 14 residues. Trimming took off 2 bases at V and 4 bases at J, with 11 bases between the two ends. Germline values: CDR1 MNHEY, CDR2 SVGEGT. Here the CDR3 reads CASSYMGRGTEAFF. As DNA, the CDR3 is TGTGCCAGCAGTTACATGGGAAGGGGCACTGAAGCTTTCTTT.

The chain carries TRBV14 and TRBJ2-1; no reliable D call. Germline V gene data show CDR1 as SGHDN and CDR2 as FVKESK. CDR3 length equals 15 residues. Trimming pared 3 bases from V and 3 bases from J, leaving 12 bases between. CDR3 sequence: CASSQSAGFYNEQFF. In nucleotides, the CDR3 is TGTGCCAGCAGCCAGAGTGCTGGATTCTACAATGAGCAGTTCTTC.

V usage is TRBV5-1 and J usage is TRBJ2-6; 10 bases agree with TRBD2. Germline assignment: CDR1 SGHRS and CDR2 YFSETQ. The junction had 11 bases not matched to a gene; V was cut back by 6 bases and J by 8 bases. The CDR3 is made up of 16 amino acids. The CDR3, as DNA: TGCGCCAGCACCCAATCCCTAGCGGGAGAAACCAACGTCCTGACTTTC. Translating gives CASTQSLAGETNVLTF.

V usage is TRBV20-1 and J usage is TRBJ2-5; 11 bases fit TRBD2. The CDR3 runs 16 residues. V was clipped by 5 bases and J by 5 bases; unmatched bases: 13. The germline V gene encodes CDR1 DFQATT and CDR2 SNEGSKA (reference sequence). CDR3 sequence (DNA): TGCAGTGCTCCGGATACTAGCGGGAGCTTTCGGGAGACCCAGTACTTC. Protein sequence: CSAPDTSGSFRETQYF.

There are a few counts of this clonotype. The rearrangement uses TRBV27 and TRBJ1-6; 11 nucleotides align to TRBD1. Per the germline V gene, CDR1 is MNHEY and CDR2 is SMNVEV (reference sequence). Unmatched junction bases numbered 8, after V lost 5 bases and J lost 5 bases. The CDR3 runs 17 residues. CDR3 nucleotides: TGTGCCAGCAGTCATGCGGACAGGGGGCGGGATAATTCACCCCTCCACTTT. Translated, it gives CASSHADRGRDNSPLHF.